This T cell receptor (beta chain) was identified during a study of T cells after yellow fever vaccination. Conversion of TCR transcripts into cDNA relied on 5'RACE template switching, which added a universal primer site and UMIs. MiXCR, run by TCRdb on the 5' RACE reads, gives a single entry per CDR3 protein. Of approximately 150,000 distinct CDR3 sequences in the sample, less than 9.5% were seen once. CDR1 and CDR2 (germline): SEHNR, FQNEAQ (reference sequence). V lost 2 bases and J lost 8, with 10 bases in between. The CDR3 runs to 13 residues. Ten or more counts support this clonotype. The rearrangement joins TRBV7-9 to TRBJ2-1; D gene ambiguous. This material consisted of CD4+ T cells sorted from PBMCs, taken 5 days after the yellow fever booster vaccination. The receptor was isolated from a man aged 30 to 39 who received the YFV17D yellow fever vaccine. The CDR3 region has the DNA TGTGCCAGCAGCTTATATAGCCGCGATGAGCAGTTCTTC. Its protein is CASSLYSRDEQFF. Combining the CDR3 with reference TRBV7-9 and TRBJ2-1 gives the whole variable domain DTGVSQNPRHKITKRGQNVTFRCDPISEHNRLYWYRQTLGQGPEFLTYFQNEAQLEKSRLLSDRFSAERPKGSFSTLEIQRTEQGDSAMYLCASSLYSRDEQFFGPGTRLTVL.